These T cell receptor beta chains were read from a single sample in a study of blood T cell repertoires in COVID-19. Repertoires were generated with immunoSEQ multiplex PCR, while TCRdb's copy carries only in-frame clones and drops some. The table includes some 130,000 clones, roughly 91% detected once. Sequencing input: peripheral blood. These receptors all come from a man aged 55 to 70 with COVID-19, enrolled during active disease. CDR3s include the opening cysteine and the closing phenylalanine or tryptophan. The D gene is left open where the match is weak. The size entry is marked missing in some rows and otherwise reads once, few, many or a size class.

TRBJ2-5 TRBV5-1 once - CASSLAGGVRETQYF TGCGCCAGCAGCTTGGCCGGGGGTGTTAGAGAGACCCAGTACTTC
TRBJ1-5 TRBV7-2 - TRBD1 CASSFETGAGNQPQHF TGTGCCAGCAGCTTCGAAACAGGGGCCGGGAATCAGCCCCAGCATTTT
TRBJ2-3 TRBV28 - TRBD1 CASMGQGAATDTQYF TGTGCCAGCATGGGACAGGGGGCTGCCACAGATACGCAGTATTTT
TRBJ2-5 TRBV7-9 - TRBD2 CASTLSGGAEETQYF TGTGCCAGCACCCTTAGCGGGGGGGCTGAAGAGACCCAGTACTTC
TRBJ1-1 TRBV19 - - CASSTWGRGTEAFF TGTGCCAGTAGTACCTGGGGGAGGGGAACTGAAGCTTTCTTT
TRBJ1-2 TRBV7-2 - TRBD1 CASSPGDRGFSNYGYTF TGTGCCAGCAGCCCCGGGGACAGGGGTTTTTCAAACTATGGCTACACCTTC
TRBJ2-5 TRBV9 - - CASSPRTAEETQYF TGTGCCAGCAGCCCCAGGACTGCGGAAGAGACCCAGTACTTC
TRBJ2-7 TRBV19 once - CASSMKGIYSYEQYF TGTGCCAGTAGTATGAAGGGGATCTACTCCTACGAGCAGTACTTC
TRBJ1-3 TRBV5-4 - - CASSLADSGNTIYF TGTGCCAGCAGCTTGGCAGACTCTGGAAACACCATATATTTT
TRBJ2-5 TRBV7-3 - TRBD2 CASSLSTGGAETQYF TGTGCCAGCAGCCTCAGTACGGGGGGTGCAGAGACCCAGTACTTC
TRBJ1-2 TRBV28 - TRBD1 CASTGGGTGDGYTF TGTGCCAGCACCGGTGGGGGGACAGGGGATGGCTACACCTTC
TRBJ1-1 TRBV7-9 once - CASSAQTGNTEAFF TGTGCCAGCAGCGCTCAGACAGGGAACACTGAAGCTTTCTTT
TRBJ2-7 TRBV9 - TRBD1 CASSRRTGGHEQYF TGTGCCAGCAGCCGCCGGACAGGGGGACACGAGCAGTACTTC